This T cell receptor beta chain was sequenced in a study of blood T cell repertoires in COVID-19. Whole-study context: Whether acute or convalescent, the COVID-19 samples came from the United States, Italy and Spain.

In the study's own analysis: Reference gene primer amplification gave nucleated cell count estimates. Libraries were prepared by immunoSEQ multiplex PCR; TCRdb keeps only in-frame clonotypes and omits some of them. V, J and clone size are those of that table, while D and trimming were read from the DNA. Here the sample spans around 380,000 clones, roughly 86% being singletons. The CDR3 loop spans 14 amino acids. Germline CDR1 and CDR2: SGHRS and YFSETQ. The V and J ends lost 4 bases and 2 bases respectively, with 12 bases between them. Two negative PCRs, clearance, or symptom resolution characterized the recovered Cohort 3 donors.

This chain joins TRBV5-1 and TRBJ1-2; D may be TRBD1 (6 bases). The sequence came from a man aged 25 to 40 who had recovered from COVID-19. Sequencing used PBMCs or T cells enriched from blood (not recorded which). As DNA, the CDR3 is TGCGCCAGCAGCCCAAGCACAGGGAACTATGGCTACACCTTC. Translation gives CASSPSTGNYGYTF.